This record looks at one T cell receptor beta chain sequence and its context. TCRdb re-called the reads through MiXCR, storing one row per CDR3 protein. The repertoire holds 88,000 or so distinct CDR3 sequences, with less than 40% as singletons. This record comes from a study of type 1 regulatory T cells. Study-level background: T-allo10 is a Tr1-enriched, alloantigen-specific CD4 T cell product made in vitro.

Germline CDR1 and CDR2: SQVTM and ANQGSEA. The CDR3 spans 11 residues. Between the trimmed V and J ends, which lost 3 bases and 8 bases, there was a span of 10 bases. The TCR sequence derives from a human donor in good health. The chain uses TRBV29-1 and TRBJ1-2; TRBD1 is a possible D gene (5 bases). The material sequenced was CD4+ T cells, either the whole sample or a sorted fraction (not recorded which). Here the CDR3 reads CSVEGESGYTF. CDR3 nucleotide sequence: TGCAGCGTTGAGGGGGAATCCGGCTACACCTTC.